Each of the 20 T cell receptor beta chains below was sequenced from the same sample in a study of T cell changes during pregnancy in multiple sclerosis. Repertoires were generated with immunoSEQ multiplex PCR, while TCRdb's copy carries only in-frame clones and drops some. Among just under 95,000 clones listed, roughly 92% were seen once. The sequenced sample was peripheral blood, obtained in the first trimester of pregnancy. The receptors were gathered from a female donor with multiple sclerosis, enrolled in a pregnancy study.

The CDR3 nucleotides read TGTGCCAGCAGCCAAGATAGACACTTGACTGAAGCTTTCTTT. It translates to CASSQDRHLTEAFF. V and J are TRBV14 and TRBJ1-1; D remains unclear. This CDR3 is 14 amino acids long. Germline CDR1 SGHDN, CDR2 FVKESK. Trimming took off 0 bases at V and 5 bases at J, with 10 bases between the two ends.

The chain is built from TRBV29-1 and TRBJ2-2; no clear D. The V and J ends lost 4 bases and 6 bases respectively, with 9 bases between them. The germline CDR1 and CDR2 sequences are SQVTM and ANQGSEA. The CDR3 consists of 12 residues. CDR3: CSVVLPSGELFF. CDR3 DNA sequence: TGCAGCGTTGTACTGCCATCCGGGGAGCTGTTTTTT.

V gene TRBV9 combines with J gene TRBJ2-7; TRBD1 matches 12 bases. Germline CDR1 is SGDLS and CDR2 is YYNGEE. The V gene end was trimmed by 3 bases and the J gene end by 5 bases; junction bases not matched to a gene: 6. This CDR3 is 15 amino acids long. The CDR3 region is CASSASGTGGHEQYF. For the CDR3, the DNA is TGTGCCAGCAGCGCCTCCGGGACAGGGGGCCACGAGCAGTACTTC.

The chain has TRBV5-1 and TRBJ2-2, with TRBD2 as a possible D gene (5 bases). CDR3 length: 14 residues. Trimming took 7 bases from V and 2 from J, leaving 12 bases between them. Germline V lookup: CDR1 SGHRS, CDR2 YFSETQ. The CDR3 DNA reads TGCGCCAGCGGGTTCGGGAAAAACACCGGGGAGCTGTTTTTT. It yields the protein CASGFGKNTGELFF.

The J gene is TRBJ1-2, the V gene TRBV28; TRBD1 matches 7 bases. The CDR3 has 14 residues. The V gene's germline CDR1 is MDHEN and CDR2 SYDVKM. V was pared by 6 bases and J by 0 bases, with 4 bases of the junction left unmatched. The CDR3 region is CASREGTANYGYTF. The DNA of the CDR3 is TGTGCCAGCAGGGAGGGGACAGCTAACTATGGCTACACCTTC.

The gene calls are TRBV19 and TRBJ1-1; tentatively, D is TRBD1 (6 bases). Per the germline V gene, CDR1 is LNHDA and CDR2 is SQIVND (reference sequence). This CDR3 region has 15 residues. V gave up 5 bases and J gave up 1 base, with 14 bases separating them. The CDR3 DNA reads as TGTGCCAGTAGTCCTCCGGGACAACCGAACACTGAAGCTTTCTTT. Translating it yields CASSPPGQPNTEAFF.

The count of this clone is one. The V and J genes are TRBV12-5 and TRBJ2-5, with D perhaps TRBD1 (6 bases). There are 16 residues in the CDR3. Germline V lookup: CDR1 LGHNT, CDR2 FRNRAP. Trimming took 0 bases from V and 5 from J, leaving 16 bases between them. The CDR3 loop is CASGLVLGGRYETQYF. CDR3 in DNA: TGTGCTAGTGGTTTGGTCCTAGGGGGACGGTACGAGACCCAGTACTTC.

The J gene is TRBJ2-7, the V gene TRBV14; a possible D gene is TRBD2 (6 bases). The CDR3 totals 13 residues. Germline V gene lookup returns CDR1 SGHDN and CDR2 FVKESK. V shed 4 bases and J shed 6 bases, with 13 bases lying between them. Written as DNA, the CDR3 is TGTGCCAGCAGCCCACGGGGGTGGTCCGAGCAGTACTTC. As protein: CASSPRGWSEQYF.

This clone has only a few counts. The chain carries TRBV5-4 and TRBJ2-7; 12 positions match TRBD2. Germline V gene data show CDR1 as SGHNT and CDR2 as YYREEE (reference sequence). The trim removed 0 bases at V and 5 bases at J, leaving 0 bases unmatched. The CDR3 is 14 amino acids. This CDR3 reads CASSLGLAGDEQYF. CDR3 coding DNA: TGTGCCAGCAGCTTGGGACTAGCGGGAGACGAGCAGTACTTC.

The chain couples TRBV4-2 to TRBJ2-1; tentatively, D is TRBD2 (7 bases). The CDR3 has 17 residues. In germline, CDR1 is LGHNA, CDR2 YNFKEQ. The V end lost 4 bases, the J end lost 6 bases, and 22 bases lay between the germline ends. In DNA, the CDR3 is TGTGCCAGCAGCCGGACAGAGGGGGGAGGGTTCGGCAATGAGCAGTTCTTC. Its protein product is CASSRTEGGGFGNEQFF.

This chain connects TRBV13 to TRBJ2-7, with 10 bases aligning to TRBD2. The CDR3 consists of 18 residues. Germline V gives CDR1 PRHDT, CDR2 FYEKMQ (reference sequence). After removal of 6 bases from V and 0 bases from J, the junction contained 14 bases not matched to a gene. CDR3 amino acids: CASRSTSGNVGASYEQYF. The DNA for the CDR3 is TGTGCCAGCAGATCTACTAGCGGGAACGTTGGGGCCTCCTACGAGCAGTACTTC.

The V and J genes are TRBV6-1 and TRBJ2-7; D call uncertain. V lost 4 bases to trimming and J lost 2 bases, with 12 bases between them. Germline V CDR1 and CDR2: MNHNS, SASEGT. CDR3 size: 14 residues. The CDR3 coding sequence is TGTGCCAGCAGTGTGTCTATCCCAACCTACGAGCAGTACTTC. Amino acid sequence: CASSVSIPTYEQYF.

The chain joins TRBV7-9 to TRBJ2-7; 8 bases map to TRBD2. CDR1 and CDR2 (germline): SEHNR, FQNEAQ (reference sequence). The trim removed 1 base at V and 3 bases at J, leaving 14 bases unmatched. CDR3 length equals 18 residues. The CDR3 is CASSLGLAGGAASYEQYF. DNA of the CDR3: TGTGCCAGCAGCTTAGGACTCGCGGGAGGCGCAGCTAGCTACGAGCAGTACTTC.

This chain links TRBV14 with TRBJ2-2; TRBD2 matches 8 bases. The CDR3 is 17 residues long. Per germline, CDR1 SGHDN and CDR2 FVKESK. The V gene end was trimmed by 4 bases and the J gene end by 3 bases; junction bases not matched to a gene: 10. The CDR3 loop reads CASSRRGDLSHTGELFF. The CDR3 DNA is TGTGCCAGCAGCCGGCGGGGGGACCTGAGCCACACCGGGGAGCTGTTTTTT.

The chain joins TRBV7-2 to TRBJ2-5, with unresolved D. The CDR3 runs 13 residues. V dropped 1 base and J dropped 6 bases, with 9 bases sitting between them. Germline values: CDR1 SGHTA, CDR2 FQGNSA. CDR3 region: CASSLGVEKTQYF. CDR3 coding DNA: TGTGCCAGCAGCTTAGGAGTGGAGAAGACCCAGTACTTC.

About this clone: Within the sample, other DNA sequences also encode this same CDR3. This chain connects TRBV4-2 to TRBJ2-3, with 8 bases matching TRBD2. Germline CDR1 LGHNA, CDR2 YNFKEQ. Trimming at V came to 0 bases and at J to 0 bases, leaving 2 bases not matched to a gene. The CDR3 runs to 16 residues. The CDR3 DNA is TGTGCCAGCAGCCAAGAGCCTAGCGGGAGCACAGATACGCAGTATTTT. Amino acids: CASSQEPSGSTDTQYF.

This clone was recorded only once. The chain couples TRBV6-1 to TRBJ1-6, with D possibly being TRBD1 (6 bases). Germline assignment: CDR1 MNHNS and CDR2 SASEGT. Between the trimmed V and J ends, which lost 4 bases and 2 bases, there was a span of 15 bases. The CDR3 contains 17 residues. CDR3 amino acids: CASSGHPRGPYNSPLHF. In nucleotides, the CDR3 is TGTGCCAGCAGTGGTCACCCCAGGGGCCCCTATAATTCACCCCTCCACTTT.

This chain's CDR3 is CASSVGMGTSSHEQFF. CDR3 DNA sequence: TGTGCCAGCAGCGTAGGGATGGGGACTAGTTCCCATGAGCAGTTCTTC. The chain employs TRBV9 and TRBJ2-1; 8 bases line up with TRBD2. This CDR3 has 16 residues. The trim removed 0 bases at V and 8 bases at J, leaving 10 bases unmatched. Looked up from germline, CDR1 is SGDLS and CDR2 is YYNGEE.

J is TRBJ2-7 and V is TRBV27; 12 nucleotides agree with TRBD2. This CDR3 has 15 amino acids. CDR1 is MNHEY and CDR2 is SMNVEV in the germline V gene (reference sequence). V was clipped by 7 bases and J by 4 bases; unmatched bases: 8. CDR3 coding DNA: TGTGCCAGCAAGGACGGGACTAGCGGGTATTACGAGCAGTACTTC. Translating it yields CASKDGTSGYYEQYF.

The V gene is TRBV6-6, the J gene TRBJ2-3; TRBD2 matches at 9 bases. V dropped 2 bases and J dropped 2; count of bases not matched to a gene: 5. This CDR3 region has 16 residues. Per the germline V gene, CDR1 is MNHNY and CDR2 is SVGAGI (reference sequence). CDR3 nucleotide sequence: TGTGCCAGCAGTTACCTAGCGGGGCCCTCCACAGATACGCAGTATTTT. Translated, it gives CASSYLAGPSTDTQYF.